This T cell receptor (beta chain) is from a study of response to subunit inactivated influenza vaccine. V lost 2 bases to trimming and J lost 4 bases, with 11 bases between them. CDR1 is KGHSH and CDR2 is LQKENI in the germline V gene. CDR3 size: 15 residues. This clonotype occurred many times. TCRdb independently ran MiXCR on the RT-PCR reads; one entry per CDR3 protein. This table has a few hundred thousand distinct CDR3 sequences, roughly 15% appearing once. The J gene is TRBJ2-2, the V gene TRBV18, with D hard to call. The material was PBMCs from blood, obtained 12 days after vaccination. This clonotype was obtained from a man aged 45 to 65 who received an inactivated influenza vaccine. CDR3: CASSPSRGGTGELFF. The CDR3 coding sequence is TGTGCCAGCTCACCAAGCCGCGGCGGCACCGGGGAGCTGTTTTTT.